One and the same sample provided the 4 T cell receptor beta chains below, sequenced in a study of T-cell reconstitution after alpha-beta-depleted transplantation in children. Unique molecular identifiers were incorporated during preparation of the TCRbeta library. From the PCR reads, TCRdb called clonotypes with MiXCR, one entry per CDR3 protein. This repertoire shows fewer than 450,000 distinct CDR3 sequences, 15% to 20% found once; its top ten account for around 43%. This material consisted of PBMCs, mostly from graft donor cells, taken 360 days after TCRalphabeta/CD19-depleted stem cell transplant. These receptors were taken from a male patient aged 2-9 years who had a stem cell transplant for acute lymphoblastic leukemia, so the T cells may come from the graft donor.

This clonotype has more than one count but fewer than ten. The chain carries TRBV7-2 and TRBJ2-3; D is perhaps TRBD2 (6 bases). The germline V gene encodes CDR1 SGHTA and CDR2 FQGNSA. Trimming took off 0 bases at V and 8 bases at J, with 21 bases between the two ends. The CDR3 sequence is 17 residues long. Here the CDR3 DNA reads TGTGCCAGCAGCTTAGCAAGTGGGCGGCCGGGGGTCGCTACGCAGTATTTT. Translating it yields CASSLASGRPGVATQYF.

The rearrangement uses TRBV5-4 and TRBJ2-6, with D possibly being TRBD2 (5 bases). The V end lost 2 bases, the J end lost 0 bases, and 21 bases lay between the germline ends. The CDR3 extends over 20 amino acids. The germline V gene encodes CDR1 SGHNT and CDR2 YYREEE (reference sequence). The CDR3, as DNA: TGTGCCAGCAGCTTCCTGACGGACGGACTTTTCCTCTCTGGGGCCAACGTCCTGACTTTC. It yields the protein CASSFLTDGLFLSGANVLTF. Based on the CDR3 plus reference TRBV5-4 and TRBJ2-6, the full variable domain is ETGVTQSPTHLIKTRGQQVTLRCSSQSGHNTVSWYQQALGQGPQFIFQYYREEENGRGNFPPRFSGLQFPNYSSELNVNALELDDSALYLCASSFLTDGLFLSGANVLTFGAGSRLTVL.

The J gene is TRBJ2-3, the V gene TRBV28; D may correspond to TRBD1 or TRBD2 (5 bases each). The germline gives CDR1 MDHEN, CDR2 SYDVKM. Trimming removed 5 bases at V and 5 bases at J, with 23 bases between. This CDR3 has 17 amino acids. CDR3 amino acids: CASSRYRRRTRGDTQYF. In DNA, the CDR3 is TGTGCCAGCAGTCGTTACAGGAGGAGGACCCGGGGAGATACGCAGTATTTT.

The V and J genes are TRBV4-1 and TRBJ2-7; D is unresolved. Germline V CDR1 and CDR2: MGHRA, YSYEKL. This CDR3 spans 16 amino acids. Trimming removed 0 bases from V and 0 bases from J, with 12 bases in between. CDR3 sequence: CASSQEGIPNSYEQYF. As DNA, the CDR3 is TGCGCCAGCAGCCAAGAAGGGATCCCAAACTCCTACGAGCAGTACTTC.